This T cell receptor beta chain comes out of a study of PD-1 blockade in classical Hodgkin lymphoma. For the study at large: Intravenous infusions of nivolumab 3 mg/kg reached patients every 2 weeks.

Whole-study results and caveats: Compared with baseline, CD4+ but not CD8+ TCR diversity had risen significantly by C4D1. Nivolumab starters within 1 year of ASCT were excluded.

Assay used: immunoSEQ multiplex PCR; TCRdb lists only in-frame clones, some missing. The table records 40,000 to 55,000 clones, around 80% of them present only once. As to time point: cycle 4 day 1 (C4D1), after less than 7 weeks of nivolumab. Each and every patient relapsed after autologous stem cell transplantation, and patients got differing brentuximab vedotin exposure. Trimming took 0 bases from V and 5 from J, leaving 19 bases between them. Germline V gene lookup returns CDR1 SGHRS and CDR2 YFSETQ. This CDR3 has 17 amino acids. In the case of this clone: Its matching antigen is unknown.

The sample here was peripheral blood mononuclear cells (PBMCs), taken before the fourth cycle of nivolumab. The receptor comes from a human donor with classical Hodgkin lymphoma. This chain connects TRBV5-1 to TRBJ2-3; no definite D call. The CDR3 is CASSLEGRTPHIDTQYF. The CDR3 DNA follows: TGCGCCAGCAGCTTGGAGGGCAGAACACCCCATATAGATACGCAGTATTTT.